This T cell receptor beta chain was recovered during a study of blood T cell repertoires in COVID-19. Study summary: The samples span acute and convalescent COVID-19 from the United States, Italy and Spain.

After removal of 6 bases from V and 7 bases from J, the junction contained 3 bases not matched to a gene. This CDR3 has 14 residues. The germline gives CDR1 SNHLY, CDR2 FYNNEI. TCRdb keeps only in-frame clones here, not all; method: immunoSEQ multiplex PCR. Here the sample spans some 200,000 clones, 89% being singletons. Cohorts were based on clinical histories the participants reported. The sequence came from a woman between 18 and 29 years old who had recovered from COVID-19. The V and J genes are TRBV2 and TRBJ2-1, with TRBD2 matching 13 bases. The source material was PBMCs or T cells enriched from blood (not recorded which). The CDR3 DNA reads TGTGCCAGCAGGACTAGCGGGGGGTCAAATGAGCAGTTCTTC. Encoded protein: CASRTSGGSNEQFF.